The 29 T cell receptor beta chains presented below share a single source sample, sequenced in a study of blood T cell repertoires in COVID-19. TCRdb's table, derived via immunoSEQ multiplex PCR, lists solely in-frame clones and lacks some. This table has under 60,000 clones, about 83% appearing once. The sample taken for sequencing was peripheral blood. These receptors were taken from a woman aged 55 to 70 with COVID-19, enrolled during active disease.

This clone was detected a few times. The V gene is TRBV4-1, the J gene TRBJ1-2; 9 bases fit TRBD1. The CDR3 has 17 residues. V lost 2 bases, J lost 4 bases, and 11 bases stayed unmatched. Germline CDR1 MGHRA, CDR2 YSYEKL. The CDR3 DNA sequence: TGCGCCAGCAGCCAACGAACCGGGACAGGGATTCGCTATGGCTACACCTTC. Translating gives CASSQRTGTGIRYGYTF.

The J gene is TRBJ1-1, the V gene TRBV21-1; the table assigns TRBD1, which was not confirmed against the DNA. TRBV21-1 is annotated as a pseudogene. The CDR3 totals 10 residues. The CDR3 DNA sequence: TGTGCCAGCACCAACAGTGAAGCTTTCTTT. Translation gives CASTNSEAFF.

The V and J genes are TRBV2 and TRBJ1-6, with no clear D. Trimming removed 7 bases from V and 7 bases from J, with 14 bases in between. This CDR3 is built from 14 residues. The germline V gene has CDR1 SNHLY and CDR2 FYNNEI. The CDR3, as DNA: TGTGCCAGCAAAGTCGAGGCGGGCAATTCACCCCTCCACTTT. Its protein is CASKVEAGNSPLHF.

The chain combines TRBV10-3 with TRBJ2-2; 8 nucleotides align to TRBD2. The trim removed 6 bases at V and 3 bases at J, leaving 9 bases unmatched. Germline assignment: CDR1 ENHRY and CDR2 SYGVKD. This CDR3 spans 16 amino acids. The CDR3 DNA is TGTGCCATCAGAAAGGTAGCGGGAAATTACACCGGGGAGCTGTTTTTT. It codes for CAIRKVAGNYTGELFF.

The count of this clone is one. The chain employs TRBV5-1 and TRBJ1-6, with TRBD1 identical over 9 bases. Germline V CDR1 and CDR2: SGHRS, YFSETQ. This CDR3 has 15 amino acids. With 7 bases clipped from V and 4 bases from J, the junction kept 6 bases outside the gene matches. The chain's CDR3 is CASRHGQGYNSPLHF. CDR3 nucleotides: TGCGCCAGCCGCCATGGACAGGGGTATAATTCACCCCTCCACTTT.

CDR3 sequence (DNA): TGTGCCAGTAGTTTAGCGGGAGATCATGATGAGCAGTTCTTC. Residues: CASSLAGDHDEQFF. V usage is TRBV19 and J usage is TRBJ2-1, with TRBD2 matching 9 bases. Per the germline V gene, CDR1 is LNHDA and CDR2 is SQIVND (reference sequence). The V segment lost 5 bases and the J segment 8 bases; nucleotides outside the gene matches: 7. There are 14 residues in the CDR3.

J is TRBJ1-1 and V is TRBV5-8; no firm D call. V was clipped by 0 bases and J by 1 base, with 7 bases between them. The CDR3 spans 14 residues. Germline CDR1 reads SGHTS; CDR2 reads YDEGEE. DNA for the CDR3: TGTGCCAGCAGCTTGGAAGGGAGGAACACTGAAGCTTTCTTT. This codes for CASSLEGRNTEAFF.

The table lists this clone with a count of one. This chain joins TRBV5-6 and TRBJ1-3; the D is unclear. CDR3 length equals 15 residues. Germline loops: CDR1 SGHDT, CDR2 YYEEEE. Deletions cut 0 bases from V and 1 base from J, with 8 bases between. The CDR3 DNA follows: TGTGCCAGCAGCTTGGTTGGCAGATCTGGAAACACCATATATTTT. Protein product: CASSLVGRSGNTIYF.

In the case of this clone: Other DNA sequences of this sample code for an identical CDR3. The chain recombines TRBV28 with TRBJ1-1, with TRBD1 matching 7 bases. CDR1 and CDR2 (germline): MDHEN, SYDVKM. V was pared by 2 bases and J by 2 bases, with 2 bases of the junction left unmatched. The CDR3 extends over 14 amino acids. In nucleotides, the CDR3 is TGTGCCAGCAGTTTAGACAGGGTTAACACTGAAGCTTTCTTT. Amino acid sequence: CASSLDRVNTEAFF.

The genes are TRBV29-1 and TRBJ2-7; D perhaps matches TRBD2 (5 bases). This CDR3 is 12 amino acids long. Germline V lookup: CDR1 SQVTM, CDR2 ANQGSEA. V was shortened by 6 bases and J by 0 bases, with 9 bases between the two germline ends. The CDR3 DNA reads TGCAGCGTCACGGGGAGCTCCTACGAGCAGTACTTC. Amino acid sequence: CSVTGSSYEQYF.

The CDR3: CASSQAAQRQIRTTEAFF. The CDR3 nucleotides read TGCGCCAGCAGCCAAGCCGCCCAAAGACAGATAAGGACCACTGAAGCTTTCTTT. The genes are TRBV4-1 and TRBJ1-1; tentatively, D is TRBD1 (5 bases). The CDR3 runs 18 residues. V lost 1 base, J lost 4 bases, and 22 bases lay in between. Germline lookup yields CDR1 MGHRA and CDR2 YSYEKL.

The genes are TRBV10-2 and TRBJ1-2; no clear D. The V gene's germline CDR1 is WSHSY and CDR2 SAAADI. The CDR3 is 13 residues long. The V gene lost 2 bases and the J gene lost 2 bases, with 6 bases spanning the gap. The CDR3 reads CASSERENYGYTF. The CDR3 DNA sequence: TGCGCCAGCAGTGAGCGGGAGAACTATGGCTACACCTTC.

This clone was detected only a few times. The genes are TRBV2 and TRBJ2-7; 7 bases map to TRBD1. Germline V gives CDR1 SNHLY, CDR2 FYNNEI. CDR3 length: 13 residues. V lost 7 bases and J lost 5; bases outside the gene matches: 8. The CDR3: CASMVDRVDEQYF. DNA of the CDR3: TGTGCCAGCATGGTTGACAGGGTGGACGAGCAGTACTTC.

This chain connects TRBV28 to TRBJ2-1, with TRBD2 identical over 7 bases. Trimming cost V 4 bases and J 4 bases; bases outside gene matches: 10. This CDR3 comprises 16 residues. Germline CDR1 and CDR2: MDHEN and SYDVKM. CDR3 protein: CASSSPRAGAYNEQFF. DNA of the CDR3: TGTGCCAGCAGTTCACCAAGGGCGGGAGCATACAATGAGCAGTTCTTC.

V and J are TRBV29-1 and TRBJ2-5; a weak D match, TRBD1 (5 bases). Per germline, CDR1 SQVTM and CDR2 ANQGSEA. V lost 4 bases to trimming and J lost 4 bases, with 22 bases between them. The CDR3 is made up of 16 amino acids. The CDR3 DNA sequence: TGCAGCGTTGGAAAGGGGAACCCCGTGTATGTAGAGACCCAGTACTTC. This translates into CSVGKGNPVYVETQYF.

The rearrangement links TRBV18 to TRBJ1-1; 8 positions match TRBD1. The CDR3 spans 16 residues. Germline CDR1 and CDR2: KGHSH and LQKENI. The trim removed 3 bases at V and 3 bases at J, leaving 9 bases unmatched. The CDR3 nucleotides are TGTGCCAGCTCACCGGGCCAGGGGGCAGAGGACACTGAAGCTTTCTTT. It yields the protein CASSPGQGAEDTEAFF.

The chain has TRBV30 and TRBJ1-4; no definite D call. The CDR3 loop spans 14 amino acids. Germline V gene sequence: CDR1 GTSNPN, CDR2 SVGIG (reference sequence). Trimming removed 0 bases at V and 6 bases at J, with 11 bases between. The CDR3 reads CAWSVRRSDEKLFF. Here the CDR3 DNA reads TGTGCCTGGAGTGTACGGAGGTCGGATGAAAAACTGTTTTTT.

The chain links TRBV4-2 to TRBJ1-5; unclear D gene. The V gene lost 3 bases and the J gene lost 5 bases, with 11 bases spanning the gap. The germline CDR1 and CDR2 sequences are LGHNA and YNFKEQ. The CDR3 is 14 amino acids. CDR3 nucleotides: TGTGCCAGCAGCCATTCCACCAGTGATCAGCCCCAGCATTTT. It specifies CASSHSTSDQPQHF.

The V call is TRBV18, the J call TRBJ1-2; TRBD1 might be the D (6 bases). This CDR3 is built from 13 residues. Germline V CDR1 and CDR2: KGHSH, LQKENI. V lost 3 bases, J lost 8 bases, and 13 bases lay in between. The CDR3: CASSPNRVQGYTF. DNA for the CDR3: TGTGCCAGCTCACCGAACAGGGTGCAGGGCTACACCTTC.

In this sample, this clone turned up once. This rearrangement joins TRBV7-9 to TRBJ2-1, with 9 positions matching TRBD2. CDR1 is SEHNR, CDR2 FQNEAQ, per germline (reference sequence). The CDR3 runs to 12 residues. V was clipped by 2 bases and J by 15 bases; unmatched bases: 5. DNA for the CDR3: TGTGCCAGCAGCTTACCGCGGGAGGGCCTGTTCTTC. This codes for CASSLPREGLFF.

This rearrangement joins TRBV7-8 to TRBJ2-5, with 8 bases lining up with TRBD1. Germline assignment: CDR1 SGHVS and CDR2 FQNEAQ. V was clipped by 5 bases and J by 1 base; unmatched bases: 3. The CDR3 contains 14 residues. The CDR3 loop is CASSRGTGQETQYF. DNA of the CDR3: TGTGCCAGCAGCCGAGGGACAGGCCAAGAGACCCAGTACTTC.

This clone was seen only once. The chain's CDR3 is CASSEGLAGTYNEQFF. The CDR3 DNA reads TGTGCCAGCAGTGAGGGACTAGCGGGAACCTACAATGAGCAGTTCTTC. This chain links TRBV6-1 with TRBJ2-1; 13 bases are shared with TRBD2. CDR1 MNHNS and CDR2 SASEGT come from the germline V gene. The CDR3 has 16 residues. V gave up 3 bases and J gave up 2 bases; unmatched junction bases: 1.

This chain connects TRBV3-1 (or the pseudogene TRBV3-2) to TRBJ2-3; 13 bases agree with TRBD2. From germline, CDR1 is LGHDT and CDR2 YNNKEL (reference sequence). This CDR3 spans 17 amino acids. The V and J ends lost 5 bases and 2 bases, in that order; junction bases with no gene match: 7. The CDR3 reads CASSKGTSGMDTDTQYF. CDR3 nucleotides: TGTGCCAGCAGCAAAGGGACTAGCGGGATGGACACAGATACGCAGTATTTT.

This chain connects TRBV4-1 to TRBJ2-5; 7 bases align to TRBD2. The CDR3 runs to 14 residues. The V segment lost 1 base and the J segment 3 bases; nucleotides outside the gene matches: 2. Germline lookup yields CDR1 MGHRA and CDR2 YSYEKL. CDR3 sequence reads: CASSQALAEETQYF. The DNA of the CDR3 is TGCGCCAGCAGCCAAGCCCTAGCGGAAGAGACCCAGTACTTC.

The chain couples TRBV7-2 to TRBJ2-7, with a tentative D call TRBD2 (6 bases). The V gene lost 6 bases and the J gene lost 0 bases, with 15 bases spanning the gap. Germline V gene sequence: CDR1 SGHTA, CDR2 FQGNSA. The CDR3 runs 15 residues. This CDR3 is CASRKGVAASYEQYF. CDR3 DNA sequence: TGTGCCAGCAGGAAGGGAGTAGCGGCCTCCTACGAGCAGTACTTC.

The V and J genes are TRBV12-3 or TRBV12-4 and TRBJ2-5, with D perhaps TRBD2 (6 bases). CDR3 length equals 13 residues. V was trimmed by 6 bases and J by 3 bases, leaving 11 bases between them. CDR3 amino acids: CASRWGGEETQYF. The CDR3 nucleotides read TGTGCCAGCAGATGGGGAGGCGAAGAGACCCAGTACTTC.

The chain recombines TRBV6-5 with TRBJ2-7, with TRBD2 identical over 10 bases. J was trimmed by 0 bases and V by 2 bases; bases with no gene match: 4. Germline CDR1 and CDR2: MNHEY and SVGAGI. The CDR3 is made up of 16 amino acids. CDR3 nucleotide sequence: TGTGCCAGCAGTTACCGGGGACTAGCGAACTCCTACGAGCAGTACTTC. Residues: CASSYRGLANSYEQYF.

V gene TRBV3-1 (or the pseudogene TRBV3-2) combines with J gene TRBJ2-7; D is undetermined. The CDR3 contains 11 residues. V lost 5 bases, J lost 5 bases, and 7 bases lay in between. CDR1 LGHDT and CDR2 YNNKEL come from the germline V gene (reference sequence). The CDR3 reads CASSIQNEQYF. The CDR3 coding sequence is TGTGCCAGCAGCATACAAAACGAGCAGTACTTC.

The chain carries TRBV14 and TRBJ2-7; D is possibly TRBD1 (6 bases). The V end lost 4 bases, the J end lost 1 base, and 14 bases lay between the germline ends. The germline V gene has CDR1 SGHDN and CDR2 FVKESK. This CDR3 region has 15 residues. DNA for the CDR3: TGTGCCAGCAGCCCTATCACAGGGTTTTCCTACGAGCAGTACTTC. Its protein is CASSPITGFSYEQYF.